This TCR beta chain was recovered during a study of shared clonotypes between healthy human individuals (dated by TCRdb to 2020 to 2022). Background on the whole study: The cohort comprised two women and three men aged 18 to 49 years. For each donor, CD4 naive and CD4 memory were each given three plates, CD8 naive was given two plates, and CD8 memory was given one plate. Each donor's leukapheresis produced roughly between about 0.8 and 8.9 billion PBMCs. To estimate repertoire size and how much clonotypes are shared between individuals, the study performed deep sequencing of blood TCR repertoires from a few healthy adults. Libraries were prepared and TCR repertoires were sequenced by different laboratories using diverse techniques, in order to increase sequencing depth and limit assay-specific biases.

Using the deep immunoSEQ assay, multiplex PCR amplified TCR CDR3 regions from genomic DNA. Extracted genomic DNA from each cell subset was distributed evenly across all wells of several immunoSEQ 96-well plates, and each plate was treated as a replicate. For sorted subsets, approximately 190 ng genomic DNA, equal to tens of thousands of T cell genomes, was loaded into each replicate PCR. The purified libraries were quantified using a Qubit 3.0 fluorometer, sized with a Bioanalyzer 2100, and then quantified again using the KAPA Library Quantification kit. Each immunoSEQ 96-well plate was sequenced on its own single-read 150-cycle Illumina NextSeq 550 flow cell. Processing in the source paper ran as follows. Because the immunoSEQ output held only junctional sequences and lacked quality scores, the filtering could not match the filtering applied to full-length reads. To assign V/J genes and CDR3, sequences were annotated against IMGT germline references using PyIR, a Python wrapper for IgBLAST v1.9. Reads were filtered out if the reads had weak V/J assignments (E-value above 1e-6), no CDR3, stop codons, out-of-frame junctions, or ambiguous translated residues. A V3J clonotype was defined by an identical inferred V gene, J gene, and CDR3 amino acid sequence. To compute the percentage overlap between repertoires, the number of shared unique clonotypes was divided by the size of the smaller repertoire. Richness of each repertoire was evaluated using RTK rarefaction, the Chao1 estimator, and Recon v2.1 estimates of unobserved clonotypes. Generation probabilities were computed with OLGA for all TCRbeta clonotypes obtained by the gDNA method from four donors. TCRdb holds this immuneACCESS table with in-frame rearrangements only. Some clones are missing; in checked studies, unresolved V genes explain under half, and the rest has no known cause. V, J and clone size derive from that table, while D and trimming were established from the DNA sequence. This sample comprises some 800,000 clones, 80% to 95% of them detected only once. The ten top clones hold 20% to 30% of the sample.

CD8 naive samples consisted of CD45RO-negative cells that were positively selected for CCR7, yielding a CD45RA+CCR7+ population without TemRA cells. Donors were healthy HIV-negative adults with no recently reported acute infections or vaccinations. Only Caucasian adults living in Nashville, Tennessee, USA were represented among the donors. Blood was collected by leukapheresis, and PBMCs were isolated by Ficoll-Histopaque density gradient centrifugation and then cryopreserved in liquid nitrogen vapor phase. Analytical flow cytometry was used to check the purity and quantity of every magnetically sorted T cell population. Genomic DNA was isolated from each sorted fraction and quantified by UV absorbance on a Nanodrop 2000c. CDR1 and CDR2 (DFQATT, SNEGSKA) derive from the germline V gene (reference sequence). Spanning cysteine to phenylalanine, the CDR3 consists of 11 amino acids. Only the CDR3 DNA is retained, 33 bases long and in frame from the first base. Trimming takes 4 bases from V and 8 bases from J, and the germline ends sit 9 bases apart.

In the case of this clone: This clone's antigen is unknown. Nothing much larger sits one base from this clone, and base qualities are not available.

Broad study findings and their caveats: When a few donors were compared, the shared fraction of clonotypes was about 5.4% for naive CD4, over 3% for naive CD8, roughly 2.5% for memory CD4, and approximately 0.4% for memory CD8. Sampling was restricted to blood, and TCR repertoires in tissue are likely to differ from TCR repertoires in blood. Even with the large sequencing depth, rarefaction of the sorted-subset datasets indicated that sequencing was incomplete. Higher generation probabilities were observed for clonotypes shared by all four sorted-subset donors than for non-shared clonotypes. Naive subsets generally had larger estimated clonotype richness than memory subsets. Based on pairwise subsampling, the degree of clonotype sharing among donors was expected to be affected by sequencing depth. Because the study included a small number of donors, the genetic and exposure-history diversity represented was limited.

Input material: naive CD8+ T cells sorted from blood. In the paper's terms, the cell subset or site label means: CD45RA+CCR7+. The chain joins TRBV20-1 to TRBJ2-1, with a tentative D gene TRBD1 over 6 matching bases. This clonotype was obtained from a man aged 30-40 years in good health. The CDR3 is CSATEGDEQFF. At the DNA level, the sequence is TGCAGTGCTACCGAGGGGGATGAGCAGTTCTTC.